The present TCR beta chain was sequenced within a study of blood T cell repertoires in COVID-19. TCRdb's copy holds only in-frame clones and misses some; the assay was immunoSEQ multiplex PCR. Of some 220,000 clones detected, 80% appear once; the ten largest clones hold more than 10%. The germline CDR1 and CDR2 sequences are SGHDT and YYEEEE. The length of the CDR3 is 16 residues. J was trimmed by 4 bases and V by 6 bases; bases with no gene match: 13. Sequenced input: peripheral blood. The clonotype originates from a human donor in a cohort sampled during active COVID-19. The chain is built from TRBV5-6 and TRBJ2-1; 7 positions agree with TRBD2. This CDR3 reads CASMPFSSGLYNEQFF. The DNA of the CDR3 is TGTGCCAGCATGCCCTTCTCTAGCGGATTATACAATGAGCAGTTCTTC. The whole variable domain, filled in from reference TRBV5-6 and TRBJ2-1, reads DAGVTQSPTHLIKTRGQQVTLRCSPKSGHDTVSWYQQALGQGPQFIFQYYEEEERQRGNFPDRFSGHQFPNYSSELNVNALLLGDSALYLCASMPFSSGLYNEQFFGPGTRLTVL.